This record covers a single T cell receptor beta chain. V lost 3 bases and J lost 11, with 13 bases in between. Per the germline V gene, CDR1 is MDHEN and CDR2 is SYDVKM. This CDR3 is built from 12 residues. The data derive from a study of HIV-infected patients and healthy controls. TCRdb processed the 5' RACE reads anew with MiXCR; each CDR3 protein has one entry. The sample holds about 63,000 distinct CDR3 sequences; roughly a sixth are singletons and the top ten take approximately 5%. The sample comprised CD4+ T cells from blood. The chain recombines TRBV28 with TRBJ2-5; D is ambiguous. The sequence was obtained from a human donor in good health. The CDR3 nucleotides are TGTGCCAGCAGTTTTAAAGTGTCCCAGCAGTACTTC. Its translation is CASSFKVSQQYF.